Shown below are 24 T cell receptor beta chains from a single sample sequenced in a study of Graves' ophthalmopathy and Graves' hyperthyroidism. As the template, RNA transcripts were used to amplify TCR beta CDR3 regions. First-round RT-PCR used HTBI primers; second-round multiplex PCR followed. TCRdb reprocessed the multiplex PCR reads with MiXCR, giving one entry per CDR3 protein. The table has about 740,000 distinct CDR3 sequences, roughly 41% seen once; the top ten hold less than 55%. The sample consisted of peripheral blood. The origin of the receptors is an adult man with Graves' ophthalmopathy.

The chain joins TRBV10-3 to TRBJ2-7; possibly TRBD2 for D (7 bases). Germline values: CDR1 ENHRY, CDR2 SYGVKD. The CDR3 loop spans 15 amino acids. V lost 8 bases, J lost 0 bases, and 17 bases lay in between. CDR3 DNA sequence: TGTGCCATCTCCACGGAAGGGGGGGACTCCTACGAGCAGTACTTC. Translation: CAISTEGGDSYEQYF.

The V gene is TRBV7-9, the J gene TRBJ1-2, with D hard to call. The germline V gene encodes CDR1 SEHNR and CDR2 FQNEAQ (reference sequence). Trimming removed 1 base from V and 6 bases from J, with 12 bases in between. CDR3 length equals 14 residues. The CDR3 nucleotides read TGTGCCAGCAGCTTAGGGGCAGCTTGGGATGGCTACACCTTC. Translating gives CASSLGAAWDGYTF.

This clonotype showed up many times. The V call is TRBV25-1, the J call TRBJ2-5; TRBD1 matches 7 bases. V shed 5 bases and J 4 bases; nucleotides not matched to a gene: 13. This CDR3 is 16 amino acids long. Germline lookup yields CDR1 MGHDK and CDR2 SYGVNS. The CDR3 region has the DNA TGTGCCAGCAGTTTTTCCGCCCCGACAGGGAGAGAGACCCAGTACTTC. Translation: CASSFSAPTGRETQYF. The full variable domain, rest sourced from reference TRBV25-1 and TRBJ2-5, is EADIYQTPRYLVIGTGKKITLECSQTMGHDKMYWYQQDPGMELHLIHYSYGVNSTEKGDLSSESTVSRIRTEHFPLTLESARPSHTSQYLCASSFSAPTGRETQYFGPGTRLLVL.

V gene TRBV11-2 combines with J gene TRBJ1-5; tentative D call: TRBD1 (6 bases). Germline V CDR1 and CDR2: SGHAT, FQNNGV. V gave up 5 bases and J gave up 6 bases, with 14 bases separating them. CDR3 length equals 14 residues. CDR3 amino acids: CASSPSGGAQPQHF. Written as DNA, the CDR3 is TGTGCCAGCAGCCCTAGCGGGGGGGCTCAGCCCCAGCATTTT.

This rearrangement joins TRBV25-1 to TRBJ2-7; D not resolved. V was cut by 5 bases and J by 7 bases, with 24 bases left in between. Germline CDR1 is MGHDK and CDR2 is SYGVNS. This CDR3 is 16 amino acids long. CDR3 in amino acids: CASSPSLGWTIGEQYF. Here the CDR3 DNA reads TGTGCCAGCAGTCCCTCTCTAGGTTGGACCATCGGAGAGCAGTACTTC.

This clonotype was seen at least ten times. The chain is built from TRBV7-2 and TRBJ1-2; unclear D gene. In germline, CDR1 is SGHTA, CDR2 FQGNSA. V was shortened by 1 base and J by 2 bases, with 8 bases between the two germline ends. The CDR3 extends over 14 amino acids. The CDR3 DNA follows: TGTGCCAGCAGCTTAGATGCAAACAACTATGGCTACACCTTC. It yields the protein CASSLDANNYGYTF.

This sequence joins TRBV7-2 and TRBJ1-1; 7 bases line up with TRBD1. After removal of 5 bases from V and 0 bases from J, the junction contained 6 bases not matched to a gene. Germline V CDR1 and CDR2: SGHTA, FQGNSA. The CDR3 has 15 residues. CDR3 loop: CASSTGQSMNTEAFF. In DNA form, the CDR3 reads TGTGCCAGCAGCACGGGACAGAGCATGAACACTGAAGCTTTCTTT.

This clonotype has a handful of counts. The chain has TRBV6-1 and TRBJ1-6; 11 bases are shared with TRBD1. Looked up from germline, CDR1 is MNHNS and CDR2 is SASEGT. V dropped 5 bases and J dropped 10; count of bases not matched to a gene: 4. The CDR3 extends over 14 amino acids. CDR3 DNA sequence: TGTGCCAGCAGTAGGGACAGGGGGGAATCACCCCTCCACTTT. This encodes CASSRDRGESPLHF.

This clonotype was recorded a few times. The V gene is TRBV25-1, the J gene TRBJ2-2; D may match TRBD1 or TRBD2 (5 bases each). From germline, CDR1 is MGHDK and CDR2 SYGVNS. V was shortened by 4 bases and J by 5 bases, with 14 bases between the two germline ends. This CDR3 comprises 15 residues. The CDR3 protein is CASSGGTVRTGELFF. DNA of the CDR3: TGTGCCAGCAGTGGGGGGACGGTTCGTACCGGGGAGCTGTTTTTT. The full variable domain, with the rest looked up from reference TRBV25-1 and TRBJ2-2, is EADIYQTPRYLVIGTGKKITLECSQTMGHDKMYWYQQDPGMELHLIHYSYGVNSTEKGDLSSESTVSRIRTEHFPLTLESARPSHTSQYLCASSGGTVRTGELFFGEGSRLTVL.

The chain uses TRBV29-1 and TRBJ2-7, with 10 bases fitting TRBD1. V shed 3 bases and J 7 bases; nucleotides not matched to a gene: 12. The CDR3 is 15 amino acids. CDR1 is SQVTM and CDR2 is ANQGSEA in the germline V gene. CDR3 nucleotides: TGCAGCGTTGAGCGAGGAGGGACAGGGGTGCGGGAGCAGTACTTC. This encodes CSVERGGTGVREQYF.

In this sample, this clonotype turned up a few times. The gene calls are TRBV11-2 and TRBJ2-5; 10 bases are shared with TRBD2. Looked up from germline, CDR1 is SGHAT and CDR2 is FQNNGV. V dropped 3 bases and J dropped 5; count of bases not matched to a gene: 12. This CDR3 contains 17 residues. CDR3 in DNA: TGTGCCAGCAGCTTTTCGGCTAGCGGGAGTTGGGGCGAGACCCAGTACTTC. Translating gives CASSFSASGSWGETQYF.

Of note for this clonotype: Given a much more abundant clone one base away, this may be a read error. This CDR3 is missing its conserved last phenylalanine or tryptophan, likely due to a read error. The V and J genes are TRBV2 and TRBJ2-5, with D tentatively TRBD1 (6 bases). The germline CDR1 and CDR2 sequences are SNHLY and FYNNEI. Trimming stripped 3 bases from V and 4 bases from J, with 12 bases between. This CDR3 contains 14 residues. The CDR3 DNA is TGTGCCAGCAGTGACTCAGGGGTGGGAGAGACCCAGTACCTC. This codes for CASSDSGVGETQYL.

The chain has TRBV29-1 and TRBJ1-5; 9 bases are a match to TRBD1. Germline V gene data show CDR1 as SQVTM and CDR2 as ANQGSEA. CDR3 length: 16 residues. The junction had 13 bases not matched to a gene; V was cut back by 8 bases and J by 2 bases. The CDR3 protein is CSLGTGSAHGNQPQHF. CDR3 in DNA: TGCAGCTTGGGGACAGGGTCGGCCCACGGCAATCAGCCCCAGCATTTT.

This clonotype was seen only a few times. The chain links TRBV7-2 to TRBJ1-2, with 11 nucleotides matching TRBD1. Germline assignment: CDR1 SGHTA and CDR2 FQGNSA. V shed 3 bases, J shed 4 bases, and the junction held 13 bases outside the gene matches. This CDR3 spans 18 amino acids. The CDR3 protein is CASSFFRTGGVGPYGYTF. CDR3 in DNA: TGTGCCAGCAGCTTCTTCAGGACAGGGGGCGTCGGGCCCTATGGCTACACCTTC.

The sample holds many counts of this clonotype. The chain employs TRBV7-2 and TRBJ1-3; D remains ambiguous. Trimming shortened V by 5 bases and J by 5 bases, and 13 bases separated the two germline ends. Germline V gives CDR1 SGHTA, CDR2 FQGNSA. The CDR3 is 14 residues long. The CDR3 is CASSLSGYRNTIYF. CDR3 nucleotides: TGTGCCAGCAGCCTCAGCGGTTACAGAAACACCATATATTTT. Full variable domain (remainder filled in from reference TRBV7-2 and TRBJ1-3): GAGVSQSPSNKVTEKGKDVELRCDPISGHTALYWYRQSLGQGLEFLIYFQGNSAPDKSGLPSDRFSAERTGGSVSTLTIQRTQQEDSAVYLCASSLSGYRNTIYFGEGSWLTVV.

This clonotype was observed a few times. The chain combines TRBV19 with TRBJ2-5; the match to TRBD1 covers 9 bases. The CDR3 length is 14 residues. The V segment lost 5 bases and the J segment 5 bases; nucleotides outside the gene matches: 6. Germline V gene lookup returns CDR1 LNHDA and CDR2 SQIVND (reference sequence). The CDR3 coding sequence is TGTGCCAGTAGTTTACAGGGGGCGGCGGAGACCCAGTACTTC. It encodes CASSLQGAAETQYF.

The table lists this clonotype with many counts. V is TRBV7-9 and J is TRBJ1-2; D unresolved. Germline assignment: CDR1 SEHNR and CDR2 FQNEAQ (reference sequence). This CDR3 has 11 residues. The V end lost 3 bases, the J end lost 8 bases, and 7 bases lay between the germline ends. The CDR3 DNA reads as TGTGCCAGCAGCTTGATGGGGGGCTACACCTTC. As protein: CASSLMGGYTF.

The chain uses TRBV29-1 and TRBJ1-1; possible D gene TRBD1, 5 bases. The V end was cut by 7 bases, the J end by 1 base, with 7 bases between. This CDR3 is built from 11 residues. Germline values: CDR1 SQVTM, CDR2 ANQGSEA. This CDR3 reads CSGGPNTEAFF. CDR3 DNA sequence: TGCAGCGGGGGACCGAACACTGAAGCTTTCTTT.

This clonotype is a singleton in its sample. The rearrangement links TRBV10-3 to TRBJ1-5, with a weak D call TRBD1 (5 bases). CDR1 is ENHRY, CDR2 SYGVKD, per germline. V was trimmed by 1 base and J by 4 bases, leaving 5 bases between them. The CDR3 has 13 residues. The CDR3 DNA follows: TGTGCCATCAGTGAGTGGGGGAATCAGCCCCAGCATTTT. Translated: CAISEWGNQPQHF.

This clonotype was observed at least ten times. V usage is TRBV19 and J usage is TRBJ2-7; 8 bases map to TRBD1. Germline V lookup: CDR1 LNHDA, CDR2 SQIVND (reference sequence). This CDR3 is 14 amino acids long. V was clipped by 4 bases and J by 6 bases; unmatched bases: 8. DNA for the CDR3: TGTGCCAGTAGTACGGACAGGGAAGGGATCGAGCAGTACTTC. It specifies CASSTDREGIEQYF.

This clonotype showed up many times. The V and J genes are TRBV25-1 and TRBJ1-1; D gene unclear. The CDR3 runs 13 residues. V was pared by 7 bases and J by 3 bases, with 12 bases between. Looked up from germline, CDR1 is MGHDK and CDR2 is SYGVNS. CDR3 amino acids: CASTESVHTEAFF. The CDR3 DNA reads TGTGCCAGCACCGAAAGTGTTCACACTGAAGCTTTCTTT.

This clonotype was seen ten or more times. The rearrangement uses TRBV20-1 and TRBJ1-5, with TRBD1 identical over 7 bases. Germline V gene sequence: CDR1 DFQATT, CDR2 SNEGSKA (reference sequence). This CDR3 is built from 14 residues. V was pared by 1 base and J by 5 bases, with 5 bases of the junction left unmatched. CDR3 sequence: CSARALQGDQPQHF. The CDR3, as DNA: TGCAGTGCTAGAGCGTTGCAGGGGGATCAGCCCCAGCATTTT.

The chain employs TRBV7-2 and TRBJ1-2; D might be TRBD1 (5 bases). Germline V gene sequence: CDR1 SGHTA, CDR2 FQGNSA. This CDR3 has 15 residues. Deletions cut 8 bases from V and 4 bases from J, with 20 bases between. The DNA of the CDR3 is TGTGCCAGCTCACCACCGAGTGTCGGGGCCTATGGCTACACCTTC. It translates to CASSPPSVGAYGYTF.

The chain couples TRBV20-1 to TRBJ2-5, with 7 nucleotides matching TRBD2. The CDR3 runs to 15 residues. Germline assignment: CDR1 DFQATT and CDR2 SNEGSKA (reference sequence). The junction had 15 bases not matched to a gene; V was cut back by 6 bases and J by 5 bases. CDR3 nucleotides: TGCAGTGCGGACGTTCTAGCGGAAATCGGGGAGACCCAGTACTTC. Translated, it gives CSADVLAEIGETQYF.